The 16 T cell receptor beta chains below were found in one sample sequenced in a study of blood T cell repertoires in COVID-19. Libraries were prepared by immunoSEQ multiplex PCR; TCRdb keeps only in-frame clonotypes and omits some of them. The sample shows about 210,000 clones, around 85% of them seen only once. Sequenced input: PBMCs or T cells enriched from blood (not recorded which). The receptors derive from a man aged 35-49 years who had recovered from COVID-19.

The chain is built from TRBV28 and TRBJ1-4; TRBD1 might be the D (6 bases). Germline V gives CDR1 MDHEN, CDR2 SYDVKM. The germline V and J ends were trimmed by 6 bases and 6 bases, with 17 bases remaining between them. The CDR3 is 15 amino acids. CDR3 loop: CASSPTGGLDEKLFF. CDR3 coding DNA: TGTGCCAGCAGCCCCACGGGGGGGCTCGATGAAAAACTGTTTTTT.

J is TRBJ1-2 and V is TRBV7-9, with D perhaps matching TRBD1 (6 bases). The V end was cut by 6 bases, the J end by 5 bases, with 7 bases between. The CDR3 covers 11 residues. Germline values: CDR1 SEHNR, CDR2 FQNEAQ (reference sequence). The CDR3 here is CASRGGYGYTF. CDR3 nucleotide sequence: TGTGCCAGCAGAGGGGGATATGGCTACACCTTC. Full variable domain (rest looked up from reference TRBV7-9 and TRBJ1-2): DTGVSQNPRHKITKRGQNVTFRCDPISEHNRLYWYRQTLGQGPEFLTYFQNEAQLEKSRLLSDRFSAERPKGSFSTLEIQRTEQGDSAMYLCASRGGYGYTFGSGTRLTVV.

CDR3 in amino acids: CASSEGQDRGVYEQYF. The CDR3 nucleotides read TGTGCCAGCAGTGAAGGGCAAGACAGGGGGGTCTACGAGCAGTACTTC. The chain joins TRBV2 to TRBJ2-7; 9 bases are shared with TRBD1. The germline V gene has CDR1 SNHLY and CDR2 FYNNEI. The CDR3 runs to 16 residues. With V trimmed by 1 base and J by 3 bases, 7 bases remained unmatched.

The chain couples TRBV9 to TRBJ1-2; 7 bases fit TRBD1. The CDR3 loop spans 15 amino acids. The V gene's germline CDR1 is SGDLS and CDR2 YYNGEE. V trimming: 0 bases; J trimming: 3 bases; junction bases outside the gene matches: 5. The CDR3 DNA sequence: TGTGCCAGCAGCGTAGAGGGCAGGGGGGACTATGGCTACACCTTC. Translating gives CASSVEGRGDYGYTF.

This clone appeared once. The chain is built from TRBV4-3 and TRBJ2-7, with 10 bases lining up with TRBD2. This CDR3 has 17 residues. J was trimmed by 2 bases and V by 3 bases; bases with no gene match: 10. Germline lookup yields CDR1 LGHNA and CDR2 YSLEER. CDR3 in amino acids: CASSQGSLAGVPYEQYF. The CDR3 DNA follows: TGCGCCAGCAGCCAGGGGAGCCTAGCGGGAGTACCCTACGAGCAGTACTTC.

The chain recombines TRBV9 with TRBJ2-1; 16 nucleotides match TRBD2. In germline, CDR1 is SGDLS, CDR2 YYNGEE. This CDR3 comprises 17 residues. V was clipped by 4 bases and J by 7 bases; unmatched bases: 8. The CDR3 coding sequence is TGTGCCAGCAGCTCCGGGACTAGCGGGAGGGCCAGGAATGAGCAGTTCTTC. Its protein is CASSSGTSGRARNEQFF.

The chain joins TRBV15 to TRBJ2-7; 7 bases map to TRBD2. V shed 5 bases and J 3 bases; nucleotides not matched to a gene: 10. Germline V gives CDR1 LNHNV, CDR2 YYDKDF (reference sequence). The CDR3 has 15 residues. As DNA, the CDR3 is TGTGCCACCAGCGGGGAGCGGGACCCCAGCTACGAGCAGTACTTC. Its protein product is CATSGERDPSYEQYF.

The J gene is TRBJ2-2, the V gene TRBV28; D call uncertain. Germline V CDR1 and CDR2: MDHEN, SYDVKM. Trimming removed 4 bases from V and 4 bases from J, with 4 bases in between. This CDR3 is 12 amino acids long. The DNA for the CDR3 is TGTGCCAGCAGTTGGGCCACCGGGGAGCTGTTTTTT. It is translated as CASSWATGELFF. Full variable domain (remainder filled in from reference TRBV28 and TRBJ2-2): DVKVTQSSRYLVKRTGEKVFLECVQDMDHENMFWYRQDPGLGLRLIYFSYDVKMKEKGDIPEGYSVSREKKERFSLILESASTNQTSMYLCASSWATGELFFGEGSRLTVL.

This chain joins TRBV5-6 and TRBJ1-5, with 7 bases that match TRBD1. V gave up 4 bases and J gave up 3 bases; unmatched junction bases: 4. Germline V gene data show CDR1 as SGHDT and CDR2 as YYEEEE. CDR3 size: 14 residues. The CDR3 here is CASSGTVPNQPQHF. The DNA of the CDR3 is TGTGCCAGCAGCGGGACAGTCCCCAATCAGCCCCAGCATTTT.

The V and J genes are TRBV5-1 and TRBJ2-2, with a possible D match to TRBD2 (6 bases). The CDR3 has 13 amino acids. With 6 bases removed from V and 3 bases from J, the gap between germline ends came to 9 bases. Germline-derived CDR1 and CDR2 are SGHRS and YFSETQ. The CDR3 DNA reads TGCGCCAGCACGGAGGGTGACACCGGGGAGCTGTTTTTT. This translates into CASTEGDTGELFF.

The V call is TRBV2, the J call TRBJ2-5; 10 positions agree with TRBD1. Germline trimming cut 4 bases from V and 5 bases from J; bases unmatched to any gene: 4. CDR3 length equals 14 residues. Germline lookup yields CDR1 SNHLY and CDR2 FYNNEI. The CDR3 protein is CASSVGQGLETQYF. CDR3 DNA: TGTGCCAGCAGTGTGGGACAGGGGTTGGAGACCCAGTACTTC.

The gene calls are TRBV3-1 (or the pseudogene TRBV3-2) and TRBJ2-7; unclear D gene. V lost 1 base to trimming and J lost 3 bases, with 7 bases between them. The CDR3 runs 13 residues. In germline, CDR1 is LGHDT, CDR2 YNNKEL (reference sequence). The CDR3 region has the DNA TGTGCCAGCAGCCAAGGGGCTTTCTACGAGCAGTACTTC. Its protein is CASSQGAFYEQYF.

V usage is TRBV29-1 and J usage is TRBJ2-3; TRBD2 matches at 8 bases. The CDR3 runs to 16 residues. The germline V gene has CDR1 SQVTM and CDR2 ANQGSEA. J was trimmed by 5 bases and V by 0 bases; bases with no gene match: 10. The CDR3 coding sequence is TGCAGCGTTGAAGATCGGCGAGCGGGAGTGGTAGATACGCAGTATTTT. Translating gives CSVEDRRAGVVDTQYF.

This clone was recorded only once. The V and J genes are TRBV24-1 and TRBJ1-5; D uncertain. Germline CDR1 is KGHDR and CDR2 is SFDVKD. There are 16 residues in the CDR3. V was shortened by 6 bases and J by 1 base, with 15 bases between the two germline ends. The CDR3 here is CATSRPREGSNQPQHF. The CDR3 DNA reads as TGTGCCACCAGTAGACCCCGTGAGGGCAGCAATCAGCCCCAGCATTTT.

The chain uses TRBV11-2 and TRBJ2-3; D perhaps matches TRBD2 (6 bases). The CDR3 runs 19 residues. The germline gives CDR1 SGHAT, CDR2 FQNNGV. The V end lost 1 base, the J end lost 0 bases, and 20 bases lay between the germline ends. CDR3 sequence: CASSLAALPLAYSTDTQYF. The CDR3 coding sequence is TGTGCCAGCAGCTTAGCCGCCCTCCCTCTAGCGTACAGCACAGATACGCAGTATTTT.

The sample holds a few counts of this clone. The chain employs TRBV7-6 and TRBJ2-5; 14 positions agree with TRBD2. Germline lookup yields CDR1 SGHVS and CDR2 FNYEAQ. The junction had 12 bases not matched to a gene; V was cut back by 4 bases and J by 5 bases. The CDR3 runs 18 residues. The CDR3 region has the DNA TGTGCCAGCAGCTCCACCGGGACTAGCGGGAGTTGGCGGGAGACCCAGTACTTC. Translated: CASSSTGTSGSWRETQYF.